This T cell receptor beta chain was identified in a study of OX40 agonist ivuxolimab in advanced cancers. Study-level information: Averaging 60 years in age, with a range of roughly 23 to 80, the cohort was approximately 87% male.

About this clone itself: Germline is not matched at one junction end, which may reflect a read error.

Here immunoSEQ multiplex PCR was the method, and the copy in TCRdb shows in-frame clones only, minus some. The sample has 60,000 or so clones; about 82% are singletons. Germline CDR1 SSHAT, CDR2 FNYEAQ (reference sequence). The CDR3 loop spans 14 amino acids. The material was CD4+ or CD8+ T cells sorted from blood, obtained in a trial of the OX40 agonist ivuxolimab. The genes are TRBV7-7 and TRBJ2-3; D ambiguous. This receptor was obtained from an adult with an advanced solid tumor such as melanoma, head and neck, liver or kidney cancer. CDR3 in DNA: TGTGCTAGCAGCTTAGACACTAGCACAGATACGCAGTATTTT. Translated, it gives CASSLDTSTDTQYF.